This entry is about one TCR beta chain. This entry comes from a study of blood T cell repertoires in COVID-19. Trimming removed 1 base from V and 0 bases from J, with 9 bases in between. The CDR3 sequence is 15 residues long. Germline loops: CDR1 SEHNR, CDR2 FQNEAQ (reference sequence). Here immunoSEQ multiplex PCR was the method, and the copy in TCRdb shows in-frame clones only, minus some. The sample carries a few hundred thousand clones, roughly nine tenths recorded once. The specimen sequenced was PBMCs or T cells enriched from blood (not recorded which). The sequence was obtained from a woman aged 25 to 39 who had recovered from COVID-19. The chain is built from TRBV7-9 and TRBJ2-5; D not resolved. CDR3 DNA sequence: TGTGCCAGCAGCTTAGGGCCGTCTGACCAAGAGACCCAGTACTTC. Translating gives CASSLGPSDQETQYF.